This is a list of T cell receptor beta chains from one sample in a study of identical twins. MiXCR, applied by TCRdb to the 5' RACE reads, yields one record per CDR3 protein. This sample has around 680,000 distinct CDR3 sequences; under 9% occur once, and the top ten carry 0.98%. These same data were also listed under a study on yellow fever vaccine responses in identical twins.

The specimen was PBMCs. The receptors here all came from a woman under 30 in good health. The CDR3 runs from the conserved cysteine through the conserved F or W. Each record gives: J gene, D gene, clone size, V gene, CDR3 protein, CDR3 DNA. D genes are given only for firm matches. Where a row states a size, it is once, few, many or the class of an expanded clone; other rows omit it.

j_gene: TRBJ2-3; d_gene: TRBD2; abundance: many; v_gene: TRBV7-2; CDR3aa: CASSLVLAGTDTQYF; CDR3nt: TGTGCCAGCAGCTTAGTACTAGCGGGAACAGATACGCAGTATTTT
j_gene: TRBJ2-2; d_gene: TRBD2; abundance: .; v_gene: TRBV25-1; CDR3aa: CASSGKGLAGDLITGELFF; CDR3nt: TGTGCCAGCAGTGGAAAGGGACTAGCGGGAGATTTGATTACCGGGGAGCTGTTTTTT
j_gene: TRBJ2-1; d_gene: TRBD1; abundance: .; v_gene: TRBV24-1; CDR3aa: CATSDLGQGREQFF; CDR3nt: TGTGCCACCAGTGATTTGGGACAGGGGCGCGAGCAGTTCTTC
j_gene: TRBJ2-1; d_gene: .; abundance: .; v_gene: TRBV20-1; CDR3aa: CSVPGSTYNEQFF; CDR3nt: TGCAGTGTACCGGGGAGTACCTACAATGAGCAGTTCTTC
j_gene: TRBJ1-6; d_gene: TRBD1; abundance: .; v_gene: TRBV6-1; CDR3aa: CASRLYLQGSRSPLHF; CDR3nt: TGTGCCAGCAGACTTTACCTACAGGGGAGTCGATCACCCCTCCACTTT
j_gene: TRBJ1-1; d_gene: .; abundance: few; v_gene: TRBV5-4; CDR3aa: CASSLRANLGTEAFF; CDR3nt: TGTGCCAGCAGCTTGCGGGCAAATTTGGGCACTGAAGCTTTCTTT
j_gene: TRBJ2-1; d_gene: .; abundance: .; v_gene: TRBV6-2/TRBV6-3; CDR3aa: CASSYDREVYNEQFF; CDR3nt: TGTGCCAGCAGTTACGACAGGGAGGTCTACAATGAGCAGTTCTTC
j_gene: TRBJ1-5; d_gene: .; abundance: .; v_gene: TRBV28; CDR3aa: CASSVLNQPQHF; CDR3nt: TGTGCCAGCAGTGTACTTAATCAGCCCCAGCATTTT
j_gene: TRBJ2-2; d_gene: .; abundance: many; v_gene: TRBV5-1; CDR3aa: CAGSPGPGELFF; CDR3nt: TGCGCCGGATCCCCAGGGCCCGGGGAGCTGTTTTTT
j_gene: TRBJ2-1; d_gene: .; abundance: few; v_gene: TRBV12-3/TRBV12-4; CDR3aa: CASSRTRAGFGEQFF; CDR3nt: TGTGCCAGCAGCAGAACTAGGGCGGGGTTTGGTGAGCAGTTCTTC
j_gene: TRBJ2-7; d_gene: .; abundance: .; v_gene: TRBV7-2; CDR3aa: CASSTGPGYEQYF; CDR3nt: TGTGCCAGCAGCACAGGTCCCGGCTACGAGCAGTACTTC
j_gene: TRBJ2-3; d_gene: .; abundance: .; v_gene: TRBV28; CDR3aa: CASSSLPVSAGGTDTQYF; CDR3nt: TGTGCCAGCAGTTCACTCCCAGTTAGTGCCGGCGGCACAGATACGCAGTATTTT
j_gene: TRBJ2-7; d_gene: .; abundance: .; v_gene: TRBV29-1; CDR3aa: CSVGEGLFSYEQYF; CDR3nt: TGCAGCGTTGGCGAGGGGCTTTTTTCCTACGAGCAGTACTTC
j_gene: TRBJ2-7; d_gene: .; abundance: many; v_gene: TRBV28; CDR3aa: CASSLFRGRYEQYF; CDR3nt: TGTGCCAGCAGTTTATTCAGGGGACGCTACGAGCAGTACTTC
j_gene: TRBJ2-1; d_gene: .; abundance: few; v_gene: TRBV6-2/TRBV6-3; CDR3aa: CASSYVSIAYFGNEQFF; CDR3nt: TGTGCCAGCAGTTACGTCTCCATAGCGTATTTTGGCAATGAGCAGTTCTTC
j_gene: TRBJ2-1; d_gene: .; abundance: .; v_gene: TRBV27; CDR3aa: CASIPAGPSSYNEQFF; CDR3nt: TGTGCCAGCATCCCCGCGGGTCCGAGCTCCTACAATGAGCAGTTCTTC
j_gene: TRBJ2-6; d_gene: .; abundance: many; v_gene: TRBV7-2; CDR3aa: CASRSGSGANVLTF; CDR3nt: TGTGCCAGCCGAAGTGGCTCTGGGGCCAACGTCCTGACTTTC
j_gene: TRBJ2-3; d_gene: TRBD2; abundance: few; v_gene: TRBV9; CDR3aa: CASSTRDYYTDTQYF; CDR3nt: TGTGCCAGCAGCACCCGGGACTACTACACAGATACGCAGTATTTT
j_gene: TRBJ2-1; d_gene: .; abundance: many; v_gene: TRBV5-1; CDR3aa: CASSLGLLANSYNEQFF; CDR3nt: TGCGCCAGCAGCTTGGGACTACTAGCAAACTCCTACAATGAGCAGTTCTTC
j_gene: TRBJ2-1; d_gene: TRBD1; abundance: .; v_gene: TRBV7-9; CDR3aa: CASSLGSGTGGLVEQFF; CDR3nt: TGTGCCAGCAGCTTGGGGTCCGGGACAGGGGGCCTGGTTGAGCAGTTCTTC
j_gene: TRBJ2-7; d_gene: TRBD2; abundance: many; v_gene: TRBV7-2; CDR3aa: CASSLAPSGRSYEQYF; CDR3nt: TGTGCCAGCAGCTTAGCCCCTAGCGGGAGGTCCTACGAGCAGTACTTC
j_gene: TRBJ1-3; d_gene: .; abundance: few; v_gene: TRBV5-1; CDR3aa: CASADTENTIYF; CDR3nt: TGCGCCAGCGCCGATACTGAGAACACCATATATTTT
j_gene: TRBJ1-1; d_gene: .; abundance: .; v_gene: TRBV6-1; CDR3aa: CASRPPAGTMNTEAFF; CDR3nt: TGTGCCAGCAGACCCCCGGCAGGAACCATGAACACTGAAGCTTTCTTT
j_gene: TRBJ2-5; d_gene: TRBD1; abundance: few; v_gene: TRBV6-1; CDR3aa: CASSAGTAQETQYF; CDR3nt: TGTGCCAGCAGTGCCGGGACAGCTCAAGAGACCCAGTACTTC
j_gene: TRBJ2-2; d_gene: TRBD1; abundance: few; v_gene: TRBV20-1; CDR3aa: CSARTGTGGPNTGELFF; CDR3nt: TGCAGTGCTAGAACCGGGACAGGGGGCCCGAACACCGGGGAGCTGTTTTTT
j_gene: TRBJ1-1; d_gene: .; abundance: many; v_gene: TRBV5-1; CDR3aa: CASSLAGTQNTEAFF; CDR3nt: TGCGCCAGCAGCTTGGCCGGGACACAGAACACTGAAGCTTTCTTT
j_gene: TRBJ2-7; d_gene: .; abundance: .; v_gene: TRBV11-3; CDR3aa: CASSSGTTSGEQYF; CDR3nt: TGTGCCAGCAGCTCTGGGACAACCTCGGGGGAGCAGTACTTC
j_gene: TRBJ1-5; d_gene: .; abundance: .; v_gene: TRBV28; CDR3aa: CASSLPYSNQPQHF; CDR3nt: TGTGCCAGCAGTTTGCCATATAGCAATCAGCCCCAGCATTTT
j_gene: TRBJ2-2; d_gene: .; abundance: .; v_gene: TRBV15; CDR3aa: CATSRDLGVALITGELFF; CDR3nt: TGTGCCACCAGCAGAGATCTCGGCGTAGCCCTTATCACCGGGGAGCTGTTTTTT
j_gene: TRBJ1-2; d_gene: .; abundance: .; v_gene: TRBV7-9; CDR3aa: CASSSTGSFDGYTF; CDR3nt: TGTGCCAGCAGCTCGACAGGTTCTTTTGATGGCTACACCTTC
j_gene: TRBJ2-3; d_gene: TRBD1; abundance: few; v_gene: TRBV20-1; CDR3aa: CSARDWQGVIADTQYF; CDR3nt: TGCAGTGCTAGAGATTGGCAGGGGGTAATAGCCGATACGCAGTATTTT
j_gene: TRBJ2-2; d_gene: .; abundance: few; v_gene: TRBV20-1; CDR3aa: CSASSGNTGELFF; CDR3nt: TGCAGTGCTAGTTCGGGAAACACCGGGGAGCTGTTTTTT
j_gene: TRBJ2-3; d_gene: TRBD2; abundance: few; v_gene: TRBV24-1; CDR3aa: CATSDWPSGSTDTQYF; CDR3nt: TGTGCCACCAGTGACTGGCCTAGCGGGAGCACAGATACGCAGTATTTT
j_gene: TRBJ2-7; d_gene: .; abundance: .; v_gene: TRBV10-3; CDR3aa: CAISHGTASYEQYF; CDR3nt: TGTGCCATCAGTCACGGGACGGCCTCCTACGAGCAGTACTTC
j_gene: TRBJ1-2; d_gene: .; abundance: .; v_gene: TRBV9; CDR3aa: CASSVAAGVGYGYTF; CDR3nt: TGTGCCAGCAGCGTAGCAGCGGGTGTTGGCTATGGCTACACCTTC
j_gene: TRBJ2-7; d_gene: TRBD2; abundance: .; v_gene: TRBV5-5; CDR3aa: CASSSQQLAGVYYEQYF; CDR3nt: TGTGCCAGCAGCTCTCAACAACTAGCGGGGGTTTACTACGAGCAGTACTTC
j_gene: TRBJ1-2; d_gene: TRBD1; abundance: few; v_gene: TRBV20-1; CDR3aa: CSAKGQGGYGYTF; CDR3nt: TGCAGTGCTAAGGGACAGGGTGGCTATGGCTACACCTTC
j_gene: TRBJ2-7; d_gene: .; abundance: few; v_gene: TRBV5-1; CDR3aa: CASSLGRGGTSEQYF; CDR3nt: TGCGCCAGCAGCTTGGGTAGAGGGGGGACCTCCGAGCAGTACTTC
j_gene: TRBJ2-1; d_gene: .; abundance: .; v_gene: TRBV7-2; CDR3aa: CASSLMSTGRYNEQFF; CDR3nt: TGTGCCAGCAGCTTAATGTCAACAGGGCGATACAATGAGCAGTTCTTC
j_gene: TRBJ1-1; d_gene: .; abundance: .; v_gene: TRBV7-9; CDR3aa: CASHQRGLNTEAFF; CDR3nt: TGTGCCTCACATCAACGGGGGTTGAACACTGAAGCTTTCTTT
j_gene: TRBJ2-3; d_gene: .; abundance: many; v_gene: TRBV3-1; CDR3aa: CASSLTPRGRTDTQYF; CDR3nt: TGTGCCAGCAGCCTAACCCCTCGCGGCCGCACAGATACGCAGTATTTT
j_gene: TRBJ2-7; d_gene: TRBD1; abundance: .; v_gene: TRBV20-1; CDR3aa: CSATPRQGRPYEQYF; CDR3nt: TGCAGTGCCACCCCACGACAGGGGCGCCCCTACGAGCAGTACTTC
j_gene: TRBJ1-2; d_gene: .; abundance: .; v_gene: TRBV20-1; CDR3aa: CSAETGYGYTF; CDR3nt: TGCAGTGCTGAAACAGGGTATGGCTACACCTTC
j_gene: TRBJ1-2; d_gene: .; abundance: .; v_gene: TRBV9; CDR3aa: CASSLRTANYGYTF; CDR3nt: TGTGCCAGCAGCTTGCGGACAGCCAACTATGGCTACACCTTC
j_gene: TRBJ1-5; d_gene: TRBD1; abundance: few; v_gene: TRBV19; CDR3aa: CAARGRQGDQPQHF; CDR3nt: TGTGCCGCGAGGGGGAGACAGGGGGATCAGCCCCAGCATTTT
j_gene: TRBJ1-2; d_gene: TRBD1; abundance: few; v_gene: TRBV6-1; CDR3aa: CASSEIWRGQGNYGYTF; CDR3nt: TGTGCCAGCAGTGAAATTTGGCGAGGACAGGGGAACTATGGCTACACCTTC
j_gene: TRBJ2-2; d_gene: .; abundance: .; v_gene: TRBV9; CDR3aa: CASSVQGLHTGELFF; CDR3nt: TGTGCCAGCAGCGTCCAGGGGCTTCACACCGGGGAGCTGTTTTTT
j_gene: TRBJ2-5; d_gene: TRBD2; abundance: .; v_gene: TRBV28; CDR3aa: CASSVTRGGQETQYF; CDR3nt: TGTGCCAGCAGTGTAACACGGGGGGGGCAAGAGACCCAGTACTTC
j_gene: TRBJ2-3; d_gene: TRBD1; abundance: .; v_gene: TRBV6-5; CDR3aa: CASSYSLAVDRETDTQYF; CDR3nt: TGTGCCAGCAGTTACAGCCTGGCGGTAGACAGGGAGACAGATACGCAGTATTTT
j_gene: TRBJ2-7; d_gene: TRBD1; abundance: few; v_gene: TRBV6-5; CDR3aa: CASSYPGTGGHEQYF; CDR3nt: TGTGCCAGCAGTTACCCCGGGACAGGGGGCCACGAGCAGTACTTC
j_gene: TRBJ2-3; d_gene: TRBD2; abundance: .; v_gene: TRBV6-2/TRBV6-3; CDR3aa: CASSYLSSGGSTDTQYF; CDR3nt: TGTGCCAGCAGTTACCTGTCTAGCGGGGGGTCCACAGATACGCAGTATTTT
j_gene: TRBJ2-3; d_gene: TRBD2; abundance: .; v_gene: TRBV6-2/TRBV6-3; CDR3aa: CASSYSVQFRAGAGTDTQYF; CDR3nt: TGTGCCAGCAGTTACTCGGTACAATTTAGAGCGGGAGCTGGTACAGATACGCAGTATTTT
j_gene: TRBJ1-5; d_gene: TRBD1; abundance: .; v_gene: TRBV28; CDR3aa: CASPLRDRGSGQPQHF; CDR3nt: TGTGCCAGCCCGCTTCGGGACAGGGGAAGCGGACAGCCCCAGCATTTT
j_gene: TRBJ2-3; d_gene: TRBD2; abundance: few; v_gene: TRBV7-2; CDR3aa: CASSPSGRSTDTQYF; CDR3nt: TGTGCCAGCAGTCCGAGCGGGAGGAGCACAGATACGCAGTATTTT
j_gene: TRBJ2-7; d_gene: .; abundance: .; v_gene: TRBV6-1; CDR3aa: CASSAKGSRGTYEQYF; CDR3nt: TGTGCCAGCAGTGCGAAGGGGTCCAGGGGAACCTACGAGCAGTACTTC
j_gene: TRBJ2-3; d_gene: TRBD1; abundance: few; v_gene: TRBV28; CDR3aa: CASSLALRGQHTDTQYF; CDR3nt: TGTGCCAGCAGTTTAGCGCTCAGGGGGCAACACACAGATACGCAGTATTTT
j_gene: TRBJ2-5; d_gene: .; abundance: few; v_gene: TRBV19; CDR3aa: CASKGGGIGLETQYF; CDR3nt: TGTGCCAGTAAGGGTGGCGGGATCGGTCTGGAGACCCAGTACTTC
j_gene: TRBJ2-5; d_gene: TRBD2; abundance: many; v_gene: TRBV11-1; CDR3aa: CASSPTGTRSLKETQYF; CDR3nt: TGTGCCAGCAGCCCCACCGGGACTAGATCCTTAAAAGAGACCCAGTACTTC
j_gene: TRBJ2-7; d_gene: TRBD1; abundance: few; v_gene: TRBV5-1; CDR3aa: CASSGKGTGEGEQYF; CDR3nt: TGCGCCAGCAGCGGGAAAGGGACAGGGGAAGGCGAGCAGTACTTC